Below are 19 T cell receptor beta chains sequenced from a single sample in a study of T cell responses to AZD1222 COVID-19 vaccine. Assay: immunoSEQ multiplex PCR; the TCRdb copy retains only in-frame clones and omits some. This table holds roughly 150,000 clones, approximately 91% found once. The input for sequencing was peripheral blood, taken after recovery from COVID-19. These TCRs come from an adult who had recovered from COVID-19.

This rearrangement joins TRBV7-2 to TRBJ2-1, with D perhaps TRBD2 (8 bases). Trimming left V 5 bases short and J 10 bases short, with 18 bases between. The CDR3 has 14 amino acids. Germline CDR1 and CDR2: SGHTA and FQGNSA. The DNA of the CDR3 is TGTGCCAGCAGCCCCAGCGGGGGACAGAAAGAGCAGTTCTTC. Amino acids: CASSPSGGQKEQFF.

The rearrangement joins TRBV11-2 to TRBJ1-1; D is undetermined. The CDR3 length is 12 residues. Per germline, CDR1 SGHAT and CDR2 FQNNGV. V was pared by 4 bases and J by 7 bases, with 10 bases between. CDR3 region: CASSSLGFEAFF. The CDR3 DNA is TGTGCCAGCAGCTCCCTAGGTTTTGAAGCTTTCTTT.

The V gene is TRBV6-1, the J gene TRBJ2-7; 7 bases map to TRBD1. J was trimmed by 3 bases and V by 5 bases; bases with no gene match: 10. Germline V gives CDR1 MNHNS, CDR2 SASEGT. The CDR3 loop spans 15 amino acids. The CDR3 DNA is TGTGCCAGCAGTACCCCTGACAGGGCTGACTACGAGCAGTACTTC. Translation: CASSTPDRADYEQYF.

V and J are TRBV19 and TRBJ2-2, with 7 bases aligning to TRBD1. Germline-derived CDR1 and CDR2 are LNHDA and SQIVND (reference sequence). V lost 7 bases and J lost 6; bases outside the gene matches: 11. The CDR3 runs 15 residues. CDR3 region: CASNLQAQGAGELFF. Here the CDR3 DNA reads TGTGCCAGTAACCTCCAGGCCCAGGGGGCCGGGGAGCTGTTTTTT.

The chain is built from TRBV29-1 and TRBJ1-2; D remains ambiguous. In germline, CDR1 is SQVTM, CDR2 ANQGSEA. The V gene lost 6 bases and the J gene lost 3 bases, with 14 bases spanning the gap. This CDR3 spans 13 amino acids. The CDR3 region is CSVDRRGDYGYTF. Here the CDR3 DNA reads TGCAGCGTGGACCGCCGGGGAGACTATGGCTACACCTTC.

This sequence joins TRBV6-5 and TRBJ2-3, with 11 bases identical to TRBD2. This CDR3 is 16 amino acids long. V trimming: 4 bases; J trimming: 0 bases; junction bases outside the gene matches: 3. Per the germline V gene, CDR1 is MNHEY and CDR2 is SVGAGI. This chain's CDR3 is CASSSRTSGSTDTQYF. Here the CDR3 DNA reads TGTGCCAGCAGTTCCCGGACTAGCGGGAGCACAGATACGCAGTATTTT.

The V call is TRBV19, the J call TRBJ1-1; D not certain. The CDR3 is 16 residues long. The germline V gene encodes CDR1 LNHDA and CDR2 SQIVND (reference sequence). Trimming shortened V by 2 bases and J by 1 base, and 14 bases separated the two germline ends. CDR3 DNA: TGTGCCAGTAGTATAAGATTTCGGGGTTGGAACACTGAAGCTTTCTTT. It encodes CASSIRFRGWNTEAFF. Combining the CDR3 with reference TRBV19 and TRBJ1-1 gives the whole variable domain DGGITQSPKYLFRKEGQNVTLSCEQNLNHDAMYWYRQDPGQGLRLIYYSQIVNDFQKGDIAEGYSVSREKKESFPLTVTSAQKNPTAFYLCASSIRFRGWNTEAFFGQGTRLTVV.

V gene TRBV6-5 combines with J gene TRBJ1-1, with TRBD1 identical over 9 bases. The length of the CDR3 is 15 residues. Losses at the gene ends were 6 bases for V and 5 bases for J; bases not matched to a gene: 10. Per germline, CDR1 MNHEY and CDR2 SVGAGI. This CDR3 reads CASRGTGLLRTEAFF. DNA of the CDR3: TGTGCCAGCAGGGGGACAGGGCTTTTGAGGACTGAAGCTTTCTTT.

V and J are TRBV5-1 and TRBJ2-7, with a tentative D call TRBD1 (6 bases). This CDR3 is 15 amino acids long. Germline CDR1 is SGHRS and CDR2 is YFSETQ. V lost 3 bases, J lost 1 base, and 14 bases lay in between. CDR3 loop: CASSYYRDISYEQYF. The CDR3 DNA reads TGCGCCAGCAGCTATTACCGGGACATTTCCTACGAGCAGTACTTC.

The rearrangement joins TRBV7-2 to TRBJ2-3, with TRBD1 identical over 8 bases. The CDR3 is 16 residues long. Germline-derived CDR1 and CDR2 are SGHTA and FQGNSA. With V trimmed by 6 bases and J by 2 bases, 10 bases remained unmatched. CDR3 in DNA: TGTGCCAGCAGTCCAAGACAGGGGCTCCTCACAGATACGCAGTATTTT. This gives the protein CASSPRQGLLTDTQYF.

The chain combines TRBV27 with TRBJ2-1; D perhaps matches TRBD1 (6 bases). There are 16 residues in the CDR3. Deletions cut 6 bases from V and 0 bases from J, with 15 bases between. The germline V gene encodes CDR1 MNHEY and CDR2 SMNVEV (reference sequence). CDR3 nucleotide sequence: TGTGCCAGCAGGCACTGGGACACCAGCTCCTACAATGAGCAGTTCTTC. Its protein product is CASRHWDTSSYNEQFF.

The rearrangement joins TRBV5-1 to TRBJ2-3, with TRBD2 matching over 9 bases. Per the germline V gene, CDR1 is SGHRS and CDR2 is YFSETQ. Trimming at V came to 0 bases and at J to 4 bases, leaving 3 bases not matched to a gene. The CDR3 is made up of 15 amino acids. CDR3 nucleotides: TGCGCCAGCAGCTTGGGTGCGGGGGGGCCAGATACGCAGTATTTT. Protein sequence: CASSLGAGGPDTQYF.

This chain uses TRBV2 with TRBJ2-1, with 8 bases lining up with TRBD2. Trimming removed 6 bases from V and 7 bases from J; junction bases left unmatched: 8. Germline loops: CDR1 SNHLY, CDR2 FYNNEI. The length of the CDR3 is 14 residues. This CDR3 is CASSLSGIRNEQFF. DNA for the CDR3: TGTGCCAGCAGCCTTAGCGGGATAAGAAATGAGCAGTTCTTC. Combining the CDR3 with reference TRBV2 and TRBJ2-1 gives the whole variable domain EPEVTQTPSHQVTQMGQEVILRCVPISNHLYFYWYRQILGQKVEFLVSFYNNEISEKSEIFDDQFSVERPDGSNFTLKIRSTKLEDSAMYFCASSLSGIRNEQFFGPGTRLTVL.

The chain carries TRBV10-3 and TRBJ2-7; 7 bases agree with TRBD2. V shed 10 bases, J shed 0 bases, and the junction held 12 bases outside the gene matches. There are 15 residues in the CDR3. Looked up from germline, CDR1 is ENHRY and CDR2 is SYGVKD. As DNA, the CDR3 is TGTGCCACCAGGGAGGGCGGGCTCGACTCCTACGAGCAGTACTTC. Its translation is CATREGGLDSYEQYF.

The genes are TRBV6-4 and TRBJ1-1; D is uncertain. V lost 3 bases and J lost 1, with 9 bases in between. From germline, CDR1 is MRHNA and CDR2 SNTAGT. This CDR3 comprises 14 residues. The CDR3 nucleotides read TGTGCCAGCAGTGAGTCGGTGGAGAACACTGAAGCTTTCTTT. This gives the protein CASSESVENTEAFF.

This chain uses TRBV5-1 with TRBJ2-3, with 8 bases aligning to TRBD1. Per germline, CDR1 SGHRS and CDR2 YFSETQ. The CDR3 is 14 residues long. After removal of 0 bases from V and 3 bases from J, the junction contained 0 bases not matched to a gene. The CDR3 DNA reads as TGCGCCAGCAGCTTGGACAGGGGGACAGATACGCAGTATTTT. It yields the protein CASSLDRGTDTQYF.

The rearrangement joins TRBV29-1 to TRBJ1-1; 9 nucleotides agree with TRBD1. The trim removed 3 bases at V and 0 bases at J, leaving 5 bases unmatched. CDR1 and CDR2 (germline): SQVTM, ANQGSEA. The CDR3 extends over 15 amino acids. The CDR3 loop reads CSVDSGQGMNTEAFF. CDR3 coding DNA: TGCAGCGTTGACTCGGGACAGGGAATGAACACTGAAGCTTTCTTT.

This rearrangement joins TRBV28 to TRBJ1-1, with D perhaps TRBD1 (6 bases). Trimming took 2 bases from V and 3 from J, leaving 16 bases between them. Germline CDR1 and CDR2: MDHEN and SYDVKM. The length of the CDR3 is 16 residues. CDR3 nucleotides: TGTGCCAGCAGTTTAAGGATCATGTCAGGGGACACTGAAGCTTTCTTT. Translated: CASSLRIMSGDTEAFF.

The chain combines TRBV7-2 with TRBJ2-3; 7 bases are a match to TRBD2. CDR1 is SGHTA, CDR2 FQGNSA, per germline. This CDR3 has 16 amino acids. J gave up 0 bases and V 1 base, and 4 bases lay outside the gene matches. The CDR3 sequence is CASSLGGGSSTDTQYF. The CDR3 DNA reads TGTGCCAGCAGCTTAGGGGGCGGGAGTAGCACAGATACGCAGTATTTT.